The following is a TCR beta chain sequence with its context. Antigen specificity is unknown. The sample is drawn from a study of beta chain features in type 1 diabetes. Broader study findings: All four CD4+ subsets from Type 1 diabetes patients carried moderately but significantly shorter TCRB CDR3s.

The whole isolated RNA underwent reverse transcription, so sequencing captured expressed TCRB transcripts. Assay used: immunoSEQ multiplex PCR; TCRdb lists only in-frame clones, some missing. The sample consists of 250,000 to 300,000 clones, roughly a quarter of them appearing once. The CDR3 contains 15 residues. V lost 0 bases, J lost 10 bases, and 11 bases stayed unmatched. From germline, CDR1 is GTSNPN and CDR2 SVGIG (reference sequence). The chain has TRBV30 and TRBJ1-4, with 7 bases identical to TRBD1. The specimen was naive CD4+ T cells from blood. The receptor comes from a woman in her twenties or thirties with type 1 diabetes. This CDR3 reads CAWSVKGVQGGKLFF. CDR3 bases: TGTGCCTGGAGTGTTAAGGGAGTCCAGGGGGGAAAACTGTTTTTT.